The 7 T cell receptor beta chains below were found in one sample sequenced in a study of blood T cell repertoires in COVID-19 (dated by TCRdb to 2018 to 2021). Preparation of the library involved the immunoSEQ multiplex PCR assay. The source is immuneACCESS, and TCRdb retained only in-frame sequences with V and J called. Part of the clones is not carried over; for the studies checked, unresolved V genes explain less than half of this, and the remainder is unexplained. A total of roughly 280,000 clones appear in this sample, roughly 87% of them only once. Together, the top ten hold 2.2% of the sample. Sequenced: peripheral blood. The receptors derive from a woman aged 50 to 60 who had recovered from COVID-19.

The chain joins TRBV19 to TRBJ1-4; possible D gene TRBD1, 5 bases. V was clipped by 3 bases and J by 8 bases, with 13 bases between them. This CDR3 region has 14 residues. Germline V gene data show CDR1 as LNHDA and CDR2 as SQIVND (reference sequence). CDR3 sequence (DNA): TGTGCCAGTAGTATCGGGGGGACGCGAGAAAAACTGTTTTTT. Its translation is CASSIGGTREKLFF.

The chain links TRBV5-1 to TRBJ2-2, with 7 bases that match TRBD1. Looked up from germline, CDR1 is SGHRS and CDR2 is YFSETQ. Losses at the gene ends were 7 bases for V and 4 bases for J; bases not matched to a gene: 4. This CDR3 has 13 amino acids. CDR3 nucleotide sequence: TGCGCCAGCTCGGGACAGCTCACCGGGGAGCTGTTTTTT. It is translated as CASSGQLTGELFF.

This clone has just one count. The J gene is TRBJ1-2, the V gene TRBV4-1; TRBD1 agrees at 9 bases. V was pared by 3 bases and J by 8 bases, with 10 bases of the junction left unmatched. The CDR3 has 15 amino acids. CDR1 is MGHRA, CDR2 YSYEKL, per germline. This chain's CDR3 is CASSQNSGTGNGYTF. The CDR3 DNA follows: TGCGCCAGCAGCCAGAATTCCGGGACAGGGAACGGCTACACCTTC.

The V and J genes are TRBV6-6 and TRBJ1-2; D remains ambiguous. The V and J ends lost 0 bases and 4 bases respectively, with 9 bases between them. The CDR3 has 14 amino acids. Germline assignment: CDR1 MNHNY and CDR2 SVGAGI (reference sequence). The CDR3 DNA reads as TGTGCCAGCAGTTACTCGGAGGGCCCCTATGGCTACACCTTC. It encodes CASSYSEGPYGYTF.

The genes are TRBV28 and TRBJ1-5; 7 bases map to TRBD1. Trimming took 6 bases from V and 6 from J; bases not matched to a gene: 14. CDR1 and CDR2 from the germline V gene are MDHEN and SYDVKM. This CDR3 has 16 amino acids. CDR3 nucleotides: TGTGCCAGCAGCCTGGGACAGTTGTCTTTTGGTCAGCCCCAGCATTTT. This gives the protein CASSLGQLSFGQPQHF.

The J gene is TRBJ2-7, the V gene TRBV3-1 (or the pseudogene TRBV3-2); D perhaps matches TRBD2 (6 bases). The CDR3 covers 19 residues. Trimming removed 1 base at V and 1 base at J, with 23 bases between. The germline V gene has CDR1 LGHDT and CDR2 YNNKEL (reference sequence). The CDR3 is CASSQVGSNWGLGSYEQYF. Here the CDR3 DNA reads TGTGCCAGCAGCCAAGTCGGGAGTAATTGGGGACTCGGATCCTACGAGCAGTACTTC.

This chain uses TRBV11-2 with TRBJ2-5, with 7 bases matching TRBD2. From germline, CDR1 is SGHAT and CDR2 FQNNGV. The CDR3 covers 16 residues. V dropped 1 base and J dropped 1; count of bases not matched to a gene: 6. CDR3 nucleotides: TGTGCCAGCAGCTTAGGTTGGCGGGGGTCCCAAGAGACCCAGTACTTC. It is translated as CASSLGWRGSQETQYF.